Shown below are 9 T cell receptor beta chains from a single sample sequenced in a study of memory CD4+ T cells and cytomegalovirus serostatus. Sequencing used immunoSEQ multiplex PCR; TCRdb keeps in-frame clones, though not all of them. This sample yields over 65,000 clones, of which about 80% are seen a single time; 4% to 5.5% belongs to the top ten. The sort gate was single viable CD3+CD4+CD8-CD45RO+ cells for memory CD4+ T cells. Sequences were obtained from memory CD4+ T cells from blood. These receptors were obtained from an adult in good health and CMV-seropositive.

Judged by abundance, this clone is medium-sized. V gene TRBV2 combines with J gene TRBJ2-7, with D possibly matching TRBD2 (5 bases). V was shortened by 4 bases and J by 3 bases, with 19 bases between the two germline ends. CDR1 and CDR2 (germline): SNHLY, FYNNEI. This CDR3 has 16 residues. CDR3 nucleotide sequence: TGTGCCAGCAGTGGACTTGGCTGGGAGAAAAACTACGAGCAGTACTTC. As protein: CASSGLGWEKNYEQYF.

The gene calls are TRBV7-2 and TRBJ1-1; 10 nucleotides agree with TRBD1. The ends lost 3 bases at V and 2 bases at J; junction bases unmatched: 3. CDR1 is SGHTA, CDR2 FQGNSA, per germline. The CDR3 runs 15 residues. CDR3: CASSFTTGGNTEAFF. CDR3 nucleotides: TGTGCCAGCAGCTTCACGACAGGGGGCAACACTGAAGCTTTCTTT.

In its sample, this clone was seen once. The V and J genes are TRBV7-8 and TRBJ2-7; D is undetermined. The length of the CDR3 is 12 residues. Germline CDR1 SGHVS, CDR2 FQNEAQ. Trimming pared 0 bases from V and 5 bases from J, leaving 5 bases between. The CDR3 coding sequence is TGTGCCAGCAGCTTAGCACACCACGAGCAGTACTTC. Residues: CASSLAHHEQYF.

V gene TRBV19 combines with J gene TRBJ2-2; TRBD1 might be the D (5 bases). Looked up from germline, CDR1 is LNHDA and CDR2 is SQIVND (reference sequence). V was pared by 1 base and J by 1 base, with 10 bases between. This CDR3 comprises 16 residues. This CDR3 is CASSIGTGMNTGELFF. The CDR3 bases are TGTGCCAGTAGTATAGGAACAGGAATGAACACCGGGGAGCTGTTTTTT.

The rearrangement joins TRBV6-1 to TRBJ1-6; possibly TRBD1 for D (6 bases). The CDR3 consists of 14 residues. Germline V CDR1 and CDR2: MNHNS, SASEGT. V lost 6 bases, J lost 5 bases, and 11 bases lay in between. The CDR3 is CASSGGRNNSPLHF. The CDR3 DNA follows: TGTGCCAGCAGCGGGGGGCGGAATAATTCACCCCTCCACTTT.

The chain joins TRBV9 to TRBJ2-5; 7 nucleotides line up with TRBD2. The V gene's germline CDR1 is SGDLS and CDR2 YYNGEE. V was pared by 2 bases and J by 3 bases, with 1 base of the junction left unmatched. The CDR3 is made up of 13 amino acids. CDR3 sequence: CASSVSGKETQYF. The CDR3 bases are TGTGCCAGCAGCGTGAGCGGGAAAGAGACCCAGTACTTC.

V usage is TRBV9 and J usage is TRBJ2-3, with D perhaps matching TRBD1 or TRBD2 (5 bases each). The CDR3 covers 14 residues. CDR1 is SGDLS, CDR2 YYNGEE, per germline. V was trimmed by 2 bases and J by 8 bases, leaving 15 bases between them. The CDR3 DNA reads as TGTGCCAGCAGCGTTCGAGGACAAGGAGGTACGCAGTATTTT. It encodes CASSVRGQGGTQYF.

On this clone: The sample contains more than one DNA sequence encoding this CDR3. J is TRBJ1-1 and V is TRBV11-3, with TRBD1 matching over 9 bases. The CDR3 has 16 amino acids. Trimming cost V 5 bases and J 1 base; bases outside gene matches: 8. Germline lookup yields CDR1 SGHNT and CDR2 YENEEA. DNA for the CDR3: TGTGCCAGCAGCCCGGGGGGGGGACAGGGGAACACTGAAGCTTTCTTT. It translates to CASSPGGGQGNTEAFF.

The V gene is TRBV6-5, the J gene TRBJ1-3; D not resolved. The V and J ends lost 0 bases and 2 bases respectively, with 5 bases between them. Germline CDR1 reads MNHEY; CDR2 reads SVGAGI. The CDR3 has 14 residues. In nucleotides, the CDR3 is TGTGCCAGCAGTTACTCCAGGACTGGAAACACCATATATTTT. Its translation is CASSYSRTGNTIYF.